The present T cell receptor beta chain was sequenced within a study of blood T cell repertoires in COVID-19. Study in general: Acute and convalescent COVID-19 specimens originated in the United States, Italy and Spain.

In the source study's methods: Estimation of nucleated cell counts was performed using reference gene primer amplification. The repertoire was sequenced with immunoSEQ multiplex PCR; TCRdb's copy has only in-frame clones and lacks some. V and J calls and clone size are given by that table; D and trimming were obtained from the DNA. The sample has 150,000 or so clones, 86% seen once. The Seattle site enrolled patients during active infection and followed them longitudinally. Germline CDR1 reads DFQATT; CDR2 reads SNEGSKA (reference sequence). Trimming cost V 3 bases and J 4 bases; bases outside gene matches: 14. This CDR3 has 18 residues.

The V and J genes are TRBV20-1 and TRBJ1-5, with 11 positions matching TRBD1. The source of this sequence is a woman in her 70s with COVID-19, enrolled during active disease. Source material: peripheral blood. The CDR3 sequence is CSASGLSSDRGHNQPQHF. The CDR3 bases are TGCAGTGCTAGTGGTCTCAGTTCGGACAGGGGGCATAATCAGCCCCAGCATTTT.